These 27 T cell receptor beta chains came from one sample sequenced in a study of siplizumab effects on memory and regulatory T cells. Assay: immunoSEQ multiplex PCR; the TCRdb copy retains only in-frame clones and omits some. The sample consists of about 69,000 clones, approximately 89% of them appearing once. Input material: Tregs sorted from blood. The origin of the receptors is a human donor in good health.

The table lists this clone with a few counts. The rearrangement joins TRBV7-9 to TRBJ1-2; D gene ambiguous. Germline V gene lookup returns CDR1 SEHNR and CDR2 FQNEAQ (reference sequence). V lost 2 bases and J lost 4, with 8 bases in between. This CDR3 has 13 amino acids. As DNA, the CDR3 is TGTGCCAGCAGCTTACTACTATCCTATGGCTACACCTTC. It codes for CASSLLLSYGYTF.

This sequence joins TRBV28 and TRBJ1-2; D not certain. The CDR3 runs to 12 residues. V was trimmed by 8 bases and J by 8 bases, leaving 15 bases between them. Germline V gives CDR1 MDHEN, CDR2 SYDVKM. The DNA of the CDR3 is TGTGCCAGCCAAGCCGGACTGGGCGGCTACACCTTC. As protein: CASQAGLGGYTF.

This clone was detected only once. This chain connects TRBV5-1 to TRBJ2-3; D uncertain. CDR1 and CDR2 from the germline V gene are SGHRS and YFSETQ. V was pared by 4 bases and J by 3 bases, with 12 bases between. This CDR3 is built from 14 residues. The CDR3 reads CASSRYSATDTQYF. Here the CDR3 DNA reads TGCGCCAGCAGCCGTTACTCAGCAACAGATACGCAGTATTTT.

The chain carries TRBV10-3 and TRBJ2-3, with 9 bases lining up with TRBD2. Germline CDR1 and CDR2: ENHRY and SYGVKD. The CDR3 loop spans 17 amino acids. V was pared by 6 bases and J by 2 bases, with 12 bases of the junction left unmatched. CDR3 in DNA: TGTGCCATCAGCCCAACGGGCCTAGCGGGGTACACAGATACGCAGTATTTT. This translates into CAISPTGLAGYTDTQYF.

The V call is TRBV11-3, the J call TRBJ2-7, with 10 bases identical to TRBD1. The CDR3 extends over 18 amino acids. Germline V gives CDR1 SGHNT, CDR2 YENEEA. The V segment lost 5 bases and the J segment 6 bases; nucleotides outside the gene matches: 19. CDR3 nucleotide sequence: TGTGCCAGCAGCAGAAGGACAGGGGGATTTGGAACGGGAGGCGAGCAGTACTTC. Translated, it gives CASSRRTGGFGTGGEQYF.

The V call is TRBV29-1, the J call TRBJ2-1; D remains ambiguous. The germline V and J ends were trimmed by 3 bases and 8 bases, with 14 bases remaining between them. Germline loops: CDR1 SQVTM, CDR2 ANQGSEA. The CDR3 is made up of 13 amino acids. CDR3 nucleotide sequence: TGCAGCGTTGAGCTAGTCCGCGTAGATGAGCAGTTCTTC. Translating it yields CSVELVRVDEQFF.

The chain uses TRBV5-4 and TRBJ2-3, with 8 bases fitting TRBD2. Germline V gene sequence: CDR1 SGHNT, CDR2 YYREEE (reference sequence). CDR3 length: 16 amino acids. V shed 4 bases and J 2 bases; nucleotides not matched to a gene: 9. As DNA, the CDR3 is TGTGCCAGCAGCGCCGGACTAGCCCTATCCACAGATACGCAGTATTTT. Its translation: CASSAGLALSTDTQYF.

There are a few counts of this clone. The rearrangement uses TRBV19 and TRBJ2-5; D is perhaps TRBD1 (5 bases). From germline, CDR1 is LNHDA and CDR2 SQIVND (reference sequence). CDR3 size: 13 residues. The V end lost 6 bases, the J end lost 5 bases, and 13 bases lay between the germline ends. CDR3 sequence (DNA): TGTGCCAGTAGAAGGCAGGGCAGGGAGACCCAGTACTTC. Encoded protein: CASRRQGRETQYF. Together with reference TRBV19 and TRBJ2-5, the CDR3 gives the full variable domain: DGGITQSPKYLFRKEGQNVTLSCEQNLNHDAMYWYRQDPGQGLRLIYYSQIVNDFQKGDIAEGYSVSREKKESFPLTVTSAQKNPTAFYLCASRRQGRETQYFGPGTRLLVL.

The CDR3 coding sequence is TGTGCCAGCAGCTTAGGCGGTGCTGCCGGGGACAATCAGCCCCAGCATTTT. Translating it yields CASSLGGAAGDNQPQHF. This sequence joins TRBV11-3 and TRBJ1-5; no definite D call. CDR1 SGHNT and CDR2 YENEEA come from the germline V gene. V lost 1 base and J lost 3, with 16 bases in between. The CDR3 sequence is 17 residues long.

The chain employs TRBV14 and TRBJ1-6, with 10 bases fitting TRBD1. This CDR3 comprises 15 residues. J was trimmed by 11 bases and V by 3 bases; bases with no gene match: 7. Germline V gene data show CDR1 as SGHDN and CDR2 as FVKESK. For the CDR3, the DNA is TGTGCCAGCAGCCAGGCCCGGACAGGGGGGGCACCCCTCCACTTT. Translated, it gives CASSQARTGGAPLHF.

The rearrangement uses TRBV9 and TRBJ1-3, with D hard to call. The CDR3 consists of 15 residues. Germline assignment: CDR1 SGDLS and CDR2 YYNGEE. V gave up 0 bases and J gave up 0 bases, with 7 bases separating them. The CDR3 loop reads CASSVASDSGNTIYF. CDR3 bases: TGTGCCAGCAGCGTAGCGTCAGACTCTGGAAACACCATATATTTT.

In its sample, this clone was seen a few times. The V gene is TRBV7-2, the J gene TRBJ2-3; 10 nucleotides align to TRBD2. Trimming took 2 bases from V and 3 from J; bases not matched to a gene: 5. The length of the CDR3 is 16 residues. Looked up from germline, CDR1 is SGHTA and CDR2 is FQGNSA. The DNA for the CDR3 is TGTGCCAGCAGCTTATGGAGCGGGAGGGGGACAGATACGCAGTATTTT. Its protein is CASSLWSGRGTDTQYF.

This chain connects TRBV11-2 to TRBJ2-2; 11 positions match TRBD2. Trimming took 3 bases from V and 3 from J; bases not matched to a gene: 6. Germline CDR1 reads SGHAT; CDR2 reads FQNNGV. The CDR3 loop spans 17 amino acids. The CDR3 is CASSLGSGRVDTGELFF. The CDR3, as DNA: TGTGCCAGCAGCTTGGGTAGCGGGAGGGTGGACACCGGGGAGCTGTTTTTT.

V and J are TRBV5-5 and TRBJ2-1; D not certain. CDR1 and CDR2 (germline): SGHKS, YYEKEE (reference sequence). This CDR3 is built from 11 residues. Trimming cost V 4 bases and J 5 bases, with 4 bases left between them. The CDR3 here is CASSADNEQFF. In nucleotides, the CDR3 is TGTGCCAGCAGCGCTGACAATGAGCAGTTCTTC.

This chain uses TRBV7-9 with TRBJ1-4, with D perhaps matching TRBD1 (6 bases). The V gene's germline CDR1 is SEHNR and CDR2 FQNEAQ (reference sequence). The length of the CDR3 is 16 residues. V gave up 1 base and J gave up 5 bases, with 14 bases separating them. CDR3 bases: TGTGCCAGCAGCTTAGATTGGGCCAGGGGAAATGAAAAACTGTTTTTT. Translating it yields CASSLDWARGNEKLFF.

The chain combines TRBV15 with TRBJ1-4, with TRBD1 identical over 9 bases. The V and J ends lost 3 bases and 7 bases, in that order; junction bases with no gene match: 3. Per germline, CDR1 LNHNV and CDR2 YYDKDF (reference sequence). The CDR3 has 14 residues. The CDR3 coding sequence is TGTGCCACCAGCAGGGACAGGGGCCCTGAAAAACTGTTTTTT. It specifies CATSRDRGPEKLFF. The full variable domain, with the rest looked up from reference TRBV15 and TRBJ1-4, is DAMVIQNPRYQVTQFGKPVTLSCSQTLNHNVMYWYQQKSSQAPKLLFHYYDKDFNNEADTPDNFQSRRPNTSFCFLDIRSPGLGDTAMYLCATSRDRGPEKLFFGSGTQLSVL.

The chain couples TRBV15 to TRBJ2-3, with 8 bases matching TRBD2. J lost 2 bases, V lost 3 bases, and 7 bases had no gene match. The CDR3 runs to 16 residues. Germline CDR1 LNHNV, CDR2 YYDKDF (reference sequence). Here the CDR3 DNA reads TGTGCCACCAGCAGGGTAGCGGGGCTTTACACAGATACGCAGTATTTT. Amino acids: CATSRVAGLYTDTQYF.

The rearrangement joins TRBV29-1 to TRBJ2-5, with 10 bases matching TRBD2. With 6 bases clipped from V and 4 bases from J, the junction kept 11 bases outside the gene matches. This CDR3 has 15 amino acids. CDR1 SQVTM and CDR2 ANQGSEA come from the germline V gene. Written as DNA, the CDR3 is TGCAGCGTACCCGCTAGCGGGAGATTCGGAGAGACCCAGTACTTC. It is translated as CSVPASGRFGETQYF.

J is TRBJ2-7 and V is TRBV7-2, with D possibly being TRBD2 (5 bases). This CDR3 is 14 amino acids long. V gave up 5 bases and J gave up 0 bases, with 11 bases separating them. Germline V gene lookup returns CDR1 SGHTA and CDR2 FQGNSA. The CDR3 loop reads CASSRTEISYEQYF. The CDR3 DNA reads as TGTGCCAGCAGCCGGACTGAAATCTCCTACGAGCAGTACTTC.

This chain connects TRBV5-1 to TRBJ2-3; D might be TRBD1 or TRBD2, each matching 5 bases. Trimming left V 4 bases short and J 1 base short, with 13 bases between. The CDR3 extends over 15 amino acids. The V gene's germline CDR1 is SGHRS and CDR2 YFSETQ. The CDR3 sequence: CASSPWGMGTDTQYF. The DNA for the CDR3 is TGCGCCAGCAGCCCTTGGGGGATGGGCACAGATACGCAGTATTTT.

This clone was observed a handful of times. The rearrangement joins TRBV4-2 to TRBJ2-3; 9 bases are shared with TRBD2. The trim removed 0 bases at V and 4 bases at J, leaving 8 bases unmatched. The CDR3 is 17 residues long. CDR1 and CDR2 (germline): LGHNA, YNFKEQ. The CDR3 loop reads CASSQDRNSGSSDTQYF. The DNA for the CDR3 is TGTGCCAGCAGCCAAGATAGGAATAGCGGGAGCTCAGATACGCAGTATTTT.

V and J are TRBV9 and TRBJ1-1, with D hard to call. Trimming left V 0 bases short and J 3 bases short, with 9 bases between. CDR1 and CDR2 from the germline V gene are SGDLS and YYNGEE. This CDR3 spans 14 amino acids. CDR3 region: CASSVGAGDTEAFF. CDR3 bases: TGTGCCAGCAGCGTAGGGGCTGGGGACACTGAAGCTTTCTTT.

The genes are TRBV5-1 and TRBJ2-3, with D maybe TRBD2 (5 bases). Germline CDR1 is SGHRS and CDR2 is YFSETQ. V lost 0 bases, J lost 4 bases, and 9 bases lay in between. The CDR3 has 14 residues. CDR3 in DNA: TGCGCCAGCAGCTTGGTAGATAGCGCAGATACGCAGTATTTT. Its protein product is CASSLVDSADTQYF.

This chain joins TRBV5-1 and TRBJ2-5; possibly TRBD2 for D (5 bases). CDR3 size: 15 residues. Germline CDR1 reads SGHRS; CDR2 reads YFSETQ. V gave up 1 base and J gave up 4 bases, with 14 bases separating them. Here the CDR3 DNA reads TGCGCCAGCAGCTTGCGTGGGCATCGGGGAGAGACCCAGTACTTC. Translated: CASSLRGHRGETQYF.

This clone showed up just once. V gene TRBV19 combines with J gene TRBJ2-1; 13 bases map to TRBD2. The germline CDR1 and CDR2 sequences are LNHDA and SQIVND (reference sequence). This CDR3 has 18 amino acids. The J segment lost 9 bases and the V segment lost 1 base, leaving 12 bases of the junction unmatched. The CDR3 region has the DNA TGTGCCAGTAGTATAGCCCCCGGACTAGCGGGAGTCGAGGGTGAGCAGTTCTTC. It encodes CASSIAPGLAGVEGEQFF. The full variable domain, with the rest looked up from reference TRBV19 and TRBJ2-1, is DGGITQSPKYLFRKEGQNVTLSCEQNLNHDAMYWYRQDPGQGLRLIYYSQIVNDFQKGDIAEGYSVSREKKESFPLTVTSAQKNPTAFYLCASSIAPGLAGVEGEQFFGPGTRLTVL.

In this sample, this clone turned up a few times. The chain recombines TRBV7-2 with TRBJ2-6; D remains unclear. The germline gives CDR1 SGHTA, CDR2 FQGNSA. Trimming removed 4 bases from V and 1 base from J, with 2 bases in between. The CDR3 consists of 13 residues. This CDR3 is CASSWSGANVLTF. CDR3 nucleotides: TGTGCCAGCAGCTGGTCTGGGGCCAACGTCCTGACTTTC.

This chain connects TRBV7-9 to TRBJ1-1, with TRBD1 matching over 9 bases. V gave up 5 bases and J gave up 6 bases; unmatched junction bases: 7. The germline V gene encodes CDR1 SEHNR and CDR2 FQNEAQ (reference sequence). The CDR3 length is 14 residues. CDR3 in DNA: TGTGCCAGCAGCGCAGGGACAGGGAGCTCTGAAGCTTTCTTT. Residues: CASSAGTGSSEAFF.